This section outlines one TCR beta chain sequence together with its context. Clones were read by immunoSEQ multiplex PCR, and TCRdb kept only the in-frame ones, dropping some. Of some 380,000 clones in the sample, approximately 89% were seen once. The sample comes from a study of blood T cell repertoires in COVID-19. Clinical history reported by participants formed the basis on which cohorts were assigned. Cohort 3 donors were reported recovered after two negative PCRs, clearance, or symptom resolution. The germline gives CDR1 SGHVS, CDR2 FQNEAQ. The ends were cut back, 5 bases at V and 8 bases at J, with 13 bases in the middle. The CDR3 has 13 residues.

The sequence came from a man aged 25-40 years who had recovered from COVID-19. The sample taken for sequencing was PBMCs or T cells enriched from blood (not recorded which). This chain uses TRBV7-8 with TRBJ2-1; tentatively, D is TRBD1 (5 bases). The CDR3: CASSLRPRDEQFF. The CDR3, as DNA: TGTGCCAGCAGCCTAAGACCCAGGGATGAGCAGTTCTTC.